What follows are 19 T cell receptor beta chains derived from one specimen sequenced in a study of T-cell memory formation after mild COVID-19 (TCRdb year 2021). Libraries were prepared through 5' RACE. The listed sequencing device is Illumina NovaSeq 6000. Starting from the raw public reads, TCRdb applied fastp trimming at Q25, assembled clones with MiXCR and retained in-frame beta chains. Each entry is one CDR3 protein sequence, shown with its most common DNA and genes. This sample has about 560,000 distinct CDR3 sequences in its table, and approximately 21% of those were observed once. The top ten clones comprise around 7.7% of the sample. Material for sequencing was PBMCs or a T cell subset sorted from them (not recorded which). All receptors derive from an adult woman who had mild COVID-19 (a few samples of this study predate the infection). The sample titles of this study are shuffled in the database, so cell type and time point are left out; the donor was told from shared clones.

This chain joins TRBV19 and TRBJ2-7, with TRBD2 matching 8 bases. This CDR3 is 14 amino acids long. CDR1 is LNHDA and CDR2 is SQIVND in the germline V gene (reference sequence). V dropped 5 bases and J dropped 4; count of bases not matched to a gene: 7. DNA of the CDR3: TGTGCCAGTAGTGGTAGCGGGGCCGGATACGAGCAGTACTTC. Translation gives CASSGSGAGYEQYF. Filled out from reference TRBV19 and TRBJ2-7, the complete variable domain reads DGGITQSPKYLFRKEGQNVTLSCEQNLNHDAMYWYRQDPGQGLRLIYYSQIVNDFQKGDIAEGYSVSREKKESFPLTVTSAQKNPTAFYLCASSGSGAGYEQYFGPGTRLTVT.

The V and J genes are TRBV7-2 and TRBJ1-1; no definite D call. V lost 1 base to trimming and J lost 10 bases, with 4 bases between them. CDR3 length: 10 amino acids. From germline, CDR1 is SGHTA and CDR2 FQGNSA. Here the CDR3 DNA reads TGTGCCAGCAGCTTAGTTCGAGCTTTCTTT. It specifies CASSLVRAFF.

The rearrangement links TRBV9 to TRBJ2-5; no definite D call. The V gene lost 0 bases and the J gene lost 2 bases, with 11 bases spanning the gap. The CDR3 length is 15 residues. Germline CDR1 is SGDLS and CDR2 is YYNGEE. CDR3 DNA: TGTGCCAGCAGCGTAGAAGGGTGGGGACAAGAGACCCAGTACTTC. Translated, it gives CASSVEGWGQETQYF.

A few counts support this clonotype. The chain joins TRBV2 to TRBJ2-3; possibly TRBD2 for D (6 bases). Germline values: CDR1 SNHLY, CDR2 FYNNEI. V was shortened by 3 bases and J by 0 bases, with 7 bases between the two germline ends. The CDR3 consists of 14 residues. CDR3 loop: CASSEGLSTDTQYF. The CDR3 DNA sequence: TGTGCCAGCAGTGAGGGACTTAGCACAGATACGCAGTATTTT.

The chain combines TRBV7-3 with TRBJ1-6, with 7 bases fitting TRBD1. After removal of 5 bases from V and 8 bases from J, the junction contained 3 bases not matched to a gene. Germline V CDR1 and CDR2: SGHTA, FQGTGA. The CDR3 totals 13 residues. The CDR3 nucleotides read TGTGCCAGCAGCCCAGGGGGTTATTCACCCCTCCACTTT. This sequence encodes CASSPGGYSPLHF.

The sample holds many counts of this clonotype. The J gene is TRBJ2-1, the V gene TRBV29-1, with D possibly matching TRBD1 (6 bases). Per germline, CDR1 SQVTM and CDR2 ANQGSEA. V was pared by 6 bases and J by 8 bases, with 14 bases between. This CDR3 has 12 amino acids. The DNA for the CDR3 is TGCAGCGTGGAACAGGGATCCGATGAGCAGTTCTTC. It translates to CSVEQGSDEQFF.

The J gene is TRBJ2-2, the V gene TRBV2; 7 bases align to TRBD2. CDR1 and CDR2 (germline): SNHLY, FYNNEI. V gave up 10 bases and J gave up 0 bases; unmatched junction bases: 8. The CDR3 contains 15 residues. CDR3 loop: CATSAGLANTGELFF. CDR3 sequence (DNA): TGTGCCACCTCAGCGGGGCTCGCGAACACCGGGGAGCTGTTTTTT.

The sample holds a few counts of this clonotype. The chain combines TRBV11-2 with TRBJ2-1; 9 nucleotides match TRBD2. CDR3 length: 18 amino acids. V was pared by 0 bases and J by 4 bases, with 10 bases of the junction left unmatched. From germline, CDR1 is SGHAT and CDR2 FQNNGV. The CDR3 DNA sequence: TGTGCCAGCAGCTTAGAAGGCGGGGGGGCGAGACTATACAATGAGCAGTTCTTC. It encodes CASSLEGGGARLYNEQFF.

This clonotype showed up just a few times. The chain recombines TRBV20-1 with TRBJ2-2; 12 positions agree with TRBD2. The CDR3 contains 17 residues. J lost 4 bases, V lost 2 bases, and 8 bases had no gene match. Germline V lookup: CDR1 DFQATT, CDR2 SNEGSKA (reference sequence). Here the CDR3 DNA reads TGCAGTGCTAGAACTACTAGCGGGGGGCGTGTCACCGGGGAGCTGTTTTTT. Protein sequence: CSARTTSGGRVTGELFF.

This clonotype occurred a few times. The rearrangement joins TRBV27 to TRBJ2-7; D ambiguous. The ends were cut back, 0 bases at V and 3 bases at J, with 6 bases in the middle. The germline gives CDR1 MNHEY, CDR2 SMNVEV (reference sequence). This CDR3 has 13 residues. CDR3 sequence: CASSLSPNYEQYF. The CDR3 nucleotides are TGTGCCAGCAGTTTATCCCCTAACTACGAGCAGTACTTC.

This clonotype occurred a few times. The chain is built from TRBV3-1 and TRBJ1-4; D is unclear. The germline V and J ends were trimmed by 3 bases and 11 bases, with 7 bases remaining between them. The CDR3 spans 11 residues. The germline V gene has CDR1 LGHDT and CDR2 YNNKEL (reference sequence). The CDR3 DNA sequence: TGTGCCAGCAGCCAGTCAGACAAACTGTTTTTT. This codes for CASSQSDKLFF.

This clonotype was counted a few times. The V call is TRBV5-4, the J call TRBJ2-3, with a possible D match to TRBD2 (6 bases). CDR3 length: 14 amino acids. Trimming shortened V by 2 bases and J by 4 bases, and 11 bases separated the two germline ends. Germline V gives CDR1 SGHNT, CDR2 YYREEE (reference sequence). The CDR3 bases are TGTGCCAGCAGCTTAGAAGGAGGGCCAGATACGCAGTATTTT. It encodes CASSLEGGPDTQYF.

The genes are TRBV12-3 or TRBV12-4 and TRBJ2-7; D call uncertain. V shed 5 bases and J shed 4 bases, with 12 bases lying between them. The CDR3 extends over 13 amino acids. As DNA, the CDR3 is TGTGCCAGCAGTCCCTCAGACGGGTACGAGCAGTACTTC. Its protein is CASSPSDGYEQYF.

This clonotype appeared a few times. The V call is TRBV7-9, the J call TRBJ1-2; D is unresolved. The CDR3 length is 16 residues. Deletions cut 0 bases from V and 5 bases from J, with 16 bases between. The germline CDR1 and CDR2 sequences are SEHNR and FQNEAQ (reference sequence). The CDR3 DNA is TGTGCCAGCAGCTTAGCTTACACAGAAGAGCTATATGGCTACACCTTC. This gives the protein CASSLAYTEELYGYTF.

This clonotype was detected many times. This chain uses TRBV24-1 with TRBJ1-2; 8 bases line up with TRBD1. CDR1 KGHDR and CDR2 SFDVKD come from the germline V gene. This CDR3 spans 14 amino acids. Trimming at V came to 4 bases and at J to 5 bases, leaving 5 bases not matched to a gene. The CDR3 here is CATSEVQGAYGYTF. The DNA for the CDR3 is TGTGCCACCAGTGAGGTCCAGGGGGCATATGGCTACACCTTC.

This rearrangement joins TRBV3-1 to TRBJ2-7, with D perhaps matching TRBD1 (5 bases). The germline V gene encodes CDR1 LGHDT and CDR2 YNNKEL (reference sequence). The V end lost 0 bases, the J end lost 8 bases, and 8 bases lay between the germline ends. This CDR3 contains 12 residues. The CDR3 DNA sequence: TGTGCCAGCAGCCAAGATTACAGGCAGCAGTACTTC. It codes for CASSQDYRQQYF.

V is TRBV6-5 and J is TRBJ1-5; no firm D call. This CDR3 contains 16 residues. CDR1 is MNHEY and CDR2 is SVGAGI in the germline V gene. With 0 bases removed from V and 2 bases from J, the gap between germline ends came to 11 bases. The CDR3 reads CASSYSGLTGNQPQHF. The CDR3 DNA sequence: TGTGCCAGCAGTTACTCGGGTCTTACGGGCAATCAGCCCCAGCATTTT.

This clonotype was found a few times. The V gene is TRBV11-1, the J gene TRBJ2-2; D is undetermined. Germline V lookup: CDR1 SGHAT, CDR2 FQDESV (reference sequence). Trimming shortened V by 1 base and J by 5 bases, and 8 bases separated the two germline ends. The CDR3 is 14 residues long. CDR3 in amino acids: CASSLELGTGELFF. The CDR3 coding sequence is TGTGCCAGCAGCTTAGAACTCGGAACCGGGGAGCTGTTTTTT.

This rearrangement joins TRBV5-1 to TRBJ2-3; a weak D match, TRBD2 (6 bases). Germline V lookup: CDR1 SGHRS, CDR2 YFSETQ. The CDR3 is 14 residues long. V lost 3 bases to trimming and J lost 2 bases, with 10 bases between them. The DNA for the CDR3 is TGCGCCAGCAGCTACGGGACTGCCACAGATACGCAGTATTTT. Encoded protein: CASSYGTATDTQYF.